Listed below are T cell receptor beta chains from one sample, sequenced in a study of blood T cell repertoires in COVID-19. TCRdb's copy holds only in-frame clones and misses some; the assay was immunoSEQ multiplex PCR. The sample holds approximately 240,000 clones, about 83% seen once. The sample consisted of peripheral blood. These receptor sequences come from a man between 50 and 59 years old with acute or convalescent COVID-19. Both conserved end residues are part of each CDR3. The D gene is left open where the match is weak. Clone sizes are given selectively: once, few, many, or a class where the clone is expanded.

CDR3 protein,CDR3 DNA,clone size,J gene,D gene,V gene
CASSLRGAVDYGYTF,TGTGCCAGCAGCTTGCGGGGGGCGGTAGACTATGGCTACACCTTC,NA,TRBJ1-2,NA,TRBV5-8
CASSLTGTARNYGYTF,TGTGCCAGCAGCTTAACCGGGACAGCGAGGAACTATGGCTACACCTTC,NA,TRBJ1-2,TRBD1,TRBV7-9
CASSELGVPGANVLTF,TGTGCCAGCAGTGAACTGGGAGTACCTGGGGCCAACGTCCTGACTTTC,NA,TRBJ2-6,NA,TRBV2
CASSIDPQGTTNEKLFF,TGTGCCAGTAGTATAGACCCACAGGGGACAACTAATGAAAAACTGTTTTTT,NA,TRBJ1-4,TRBD1,TRBV19
CASSLTLAPVPNNNEQFF,TGTGCCAGTAGTCTCACACTAGCTCCTGTACCAAACAACAATGAGCAGTTCTTC,NA,TRBJ2-1,NA,TRBV19
CASSEYAGSGSDNEQFF,TGTGCCAGCAGTGAATATGCGGGTTCGGGTTCCGACAATGAGCAGTTCTTC,NA,TRBJ2-1,NA,TRBV25-1
CASSEQGAQPQHF,TGTGCCAGCAGTGAACAGGGGGCTCAGCCCCAGCATTTT,NA,TRBJ1-5,TRBD1,TRBV2
CASIVGLGGNEQFF,TGTGCCAGCATCGTTGGTTTAGGAGGTAATGAGCAGTTCTTC,NA,TRBJ2-1,NA,TRBV11-2
CASSLGQGEAFF,TGTGCCAGCAGCCTAGGACAGGGAGAAGCTTTCTTT,NA,TRBJ1-1,TRBD1,TRBV6-5
CAWSVRRASLNTGELFF,TGTGCCTGGAGTGTACGGAGGGCTAGCCTGAACACCGGGGAGCTGTTTTTT,NA,TRBJ2-2,NA,TRBV30
CAWPGQGNTEAFF,TGTGCCTGGCCGGGACAGGGGAACACTGAAGCTTTCTTT,NA,TRBJ1-1,TRBD1,TRBV30
CASSPRRYNEQFF,TGTGCCAGCAGTCCCCGGAGGTACAATGAGCAGTTCTTC,NA,TRBJ2-1,NA,TRBV28
CASSYSSRSEQYF,TGTGCCAGCAGTTACTCGTCGCGATCCGAGCAGTACTTC,NA,TRBJ2-7,NA,TRBV6-6
CASTGTEGTEAFF,TGTGCCAGCACAGGGACAGAGGGAACTGAAGCTTTCTTT,NA,TRBJ1-1,TRBD1,TRBV28
CASSYTWGGDYNEQFF,TGTGCCAGCAGTTATACGTGGGGGGGCGATTACAATGAGCAGTTCTTC,once,TRBJ2-1,NA,TRBV6-5
CASSPITGGEAFF,TGTGCCAGCAGCCCAATCACCGGGGGTGAAGCTTTCTTT,once,TRBJ1-1,NA,TRBV7-3
CASSLLAEASYNEQFF,TGCGCCAGCAGCCTTCTAGCGGAAGCCTCCTACAATGAGCAGTTCTTC,few,TRBJ2-1,TRBD2,TRBV5-1
CARSEWGGLANTGELFF,TGTGCCCGCAGTGAATGGGGGGGGCTAGCGAACACCGGGGAGCTGTTTTTT,NA,TRBJ2-2,NA,TRBV25-1
CASSPTEETQYF,TGTGCCAGCAGCCCGACTGAAGAGACCCAGTACTTC,NA,TRBJ2-5,NA,TRBV3-1/TRBV3-2
CASSLGGSGANVLTF,TGTGCCAGCAGCCTCGGGGGTTCTGGGGCCAACGTCCTGACTTTC,NA,TRBJ2-6,NA,TRBV3-1/TRBV3-2
CASTPGTPSYEQYF,TGCGCCAGCACCCCGGGGACACCGAGCTACGAGCAGTACTTC,NA,TRBJ2-7,NA,TRBV5-1
CASSQRIREPQHF,TGCGCCAGCAGCCAGAGGATTAGAGAGCCCCAGCATTTT,NA,TRBJ1-5,NA,TRBV4-1
CASSIDMTASYEQYF,TGTGCCAGTAGTATAGACATGACAGCTTCCTACGAGCAGTACTTC,once,TRBJ2-7,NA,TRBV19
CASSLQVNTEAFF,TGTGCCAGCAGTTTGCAGGTGAACACTGAAGCTTTCTTT,NA,TRBJ1-1,NA,TRBV27
CASSPLGDTEAFF,TGTGCCAGCTCACCCTTAGGGGACACTGAAGCTTTCTTT,NA,TRBJ1-1,NA,TRBV18
CASSPWDRGPGNTIYF,TGTGCCAGCAGCCCATGGGACAGGGGGCCTGGAAACACCATATATTTT,NA,TRBJ1-3,TRBD1,TRBV11-2
CASGAGQENTEAFF,TGTGCCAGCGGAGCGGGACAGGAGAACACTGAAGCTTTCTTT,NA,TRBJ1-1,TRBD1,TRBV2
CASSQALAGGGTGELFF,TGTGCCAGCAGCCAAGCCCTAGCGGGAGGGGGAACCGGGGAGCTGTTTTTT,NA,TRBJ2-2,TRBD2,TRBV3-1/TRBV3-2
CASTPDGRKGQPQHF,TGTGCCAGCACCCCTGACGGACGCAAGGGGCAGCCCCAGCATTTT,NA,TRBJ1-5,NA,TRBV6-5
CASSLIGTPHEQYF,TGTGCCAGCAGCTTGATTGGGACACCCCACGAGCAGTACTTC,NA,TRBJ2-7,NA,TRBV5-6
CAAGSNTGTEAFF,TGTGCCGCCGGATCTAATACGGGGACTGAAGCTTTCTTT,NA,TRBJ1-1,NA,TRBV19
CASSPQEGSGNTIYF,TGTGCCAGCTCACCGCAGGAGGGTTCGGGAAACACCATATATTTT,NA,TRBJ1-3,NA,TRBV18
CATGGGQETQYF,TGTGCCACAGGGGGGGGCCAAGAGACCCAGTACTTC,NA,TRBJ2-5,NA,TRBV24-1
CASSLGQGREQYF,TGTGCCAGCAGCTTAGGACAGGGCCGCGAGCAGTACTTC,NA,TRBJ2-7,TRBD1,TRBV7-3
CVVTRNYGYTF,TGTGTGGTGACACGAAACTATGGCTACACCTTC,NA,TRBJ1-2,NA,TRBV28
CASSIGYRNYEQYF,TGTGCCAGTAGTATTGGGTACAGAAACTACGAGCAGTACTTC,NA,TRBJ2-7,NA,TRBV19
CASSLGGGRVDTQYF,TGTGCCAGCAGCTTAGGTGGAGGTCGAGTGGATACGCAGTATTTT,NA,TRBJ2-3,NA,TRBV7-9
CASSPMRETQYF,TGTGCCAGCAGCCCCATGCGGGAGACCCAGTACTTC,NA,TRBJ2-5,NA,TRBV7-2
CASSGRLAGGGETQYF,TGTGCCAGCAGCGGACGACTAGCGGGAGGTGGTGAGACCCAGTACTTC,NA,TRBJ2-5,TRBD2,TRBV11-2
CASSPGTSGNTIYF,TGTGCCAGCAGCCCCGGGACATCTGGAAACACCATATATTTT,NA,TRBJ1-3,NA,TRBV9
CASSLVADGYTF,TGTGCCAGCAGCTTAGTCGCGGATGGCTACACCTTC,NA,TRBJ1-2,NA,TRBV7-9